Listed here are 28 T cell receptor beta chains from one sample, sequenced in a study of T cell responses to AZD1222 COVID-19 vaccine. The protocol was immunoSEQ multiplex PCR, while the TCRdb copy is restricted to in-frame clones and leaves out a portion. Of about 140,000 clones in the sample, approximately 90% were seen once. Sequencing was performed on peripheral blood, taken 28 days after the second AZD1222 dose. These receptors all stem from an adult who received the AZD1222 COVID-19 vaccine.

The chain employs TRBV5-8 and TRBJ2-5; weak D call: TRBD2 (6 bases). Between the trimmed V and J ends, which lost 4 bases and 4 bases, there was a span of 23 bases. CDR1 and CDR2 from the germline V gene are SGHTS and YDEGEE. This CDR3 region has 17 residues. Here the CDR3 reads CASSPRGTSLRGETQYF. The CDR3 DNA is TGTGCCAGCAGCCCCCGGGGGACTTCCCTTCGGGGAGAGACCCAGTACTTC.

The chain couples TRBV2 to TRBJ1-2; 7 bases match TRBD1. V lost 6 bases and J lost 8; bases outside the gene matches: 6. The CDR3 totals 12 residues. Germline V gene sequence: CDR1 SNHLY, CDR2 FYNNEI. The CDR3 DNA reads TGTGCCAGCAGCGTACAGGGGCTGGGCTACACCTTC. Translated: CASSVQGLGYTF. The full variable domain, its missing parts supplied by reference TRBV2 and TRBJ1-2, is EPEVTQTPSHQVTQMGQEVILRCVPISNHLYFYWYRQILGQKVEFLVSFYNNEISEKSEIFDDQFSVERPDGSNFTLKIRSTKLEDSAMYFCASSVQGLGYTFGSGTRLTVV.

The chain recombines TRBV5-1 with TRBJ2-2; tentatively, D is TRBD2 (6 bases). V was pared by 6 bases and J by 5 bases, with 11 bases between. The germline V gene encodes CDR1 SGHRS and CDR2 YFSETQ. This CDR3 is built from 13 residues. The CDR3 protein is CASNPRGTGELFF. In DNA form, the CDR3 reads TGCGCCAGCAACCCCCGGGGGACCGGGGAGCTGTTTTTT.

V gene TRBV4-1 combines with J gene TRBJ1-4; D perhaps matches TRBD1 (6 bases). Per germline, CDR1 MGHRA and CDR2 YSYEKL. Trimming took off 5 bases at V and 10 bases at J, with 20 bases between the two ends. CDR3 length: 15 amino acids. The CDR3, as DNA: TGCGCCAGCAGCAACCCTGGACAGTCGACGGGAAAACTGTTTTTT. It codes for CASSNPGQSTGKLFF.

The V call is TRBV20-1, the J call TRBJ2-3, with D hard to call. Germline V gene lookup returns CDR1 DFQATT and CDR2 SNEGSKA (reference sequence). Trimming pared 0 bases from V and 8 bases from J, leaving 6 bases between. The CDR3 covers 11 residues. The CDR3 nucleotides are TGCAGTGCTAGAGATCCTGGTACGCAGTATTTT. It encodes CSARDPGTQYF.

The chain employs TRBV7-6 and TRBJ2-1; 7 bases match TRBD2. The trim removed 1 base at V and 7 bases at J, leaving 4 bases unmatched. The CDR3 runs to 14 residues. Germline assignment: CDR1 SGHVS and CDR2 FNYEAQ. CDR3 coding DNA: TGTGCCAGCAGCTTAGACGGGGGGACGAATGAGCAGTTCTTC. The encoded protein is CASSLDGGTNEQFF.

This clone was observed once. J is TRBJ2-1 and V is TRBV10-1; no firm D call. This CDR3 has 13 amino acids. Germline values: CDR1 WNHNN, CDR2 SYGVQD (reference sequence). V shed 5 bases and J shed 9 bases, with 14 bases lying between them. CDR3 DNA: TGCGCCAGCAGTCGGGTGCGAGAAGCTGAGCAGTTCTTC. Its protein is CASSRVREAEQFF.

The rearrangement links TRBV6-5 to TRBJ2-1; D possibly uses TRBD1 or TRBD2 (5 bases each). V shed 4 bases and J shed 6 bases, with 10 bases lying between them. CDR1 is MNHEY, CDR2 SVGAGI, per germline. CDR3 length: 13 residues. CDR3 loop: CASSWGPTNEQFF. The CDR3 bases are TGTGCCAGCAGTTGGGGACCGACCAATGAGCAGTTCTTC.

This chain uses TRBV19 with TRBJ1-1; TRBD1 aligns across 11 bases. After removal of 5 bases from V and 6 bases from J, the junction contained 5 bases not matched to a gene. This CDR3 has 14 amino acids. Germline CDR1 LNHDA, CDR2 SQIVND (reference sequence). CDR3 sequence (DNA): TGTGCCAGTAGTCCCTGGGACAGGGGGGCTGAAGCTTTCTTT. The encoded protein is CASSPWDRGAEAFF.

The rearrangement uses TRBV25-1 and TRBJ2-1; 8 bases line up with TRBD1. CDR3 length: 14 residues. J was trimmed by 2 bases and V by 11 bases; bases with no gene match: 8. Germline values: CDR1 MGHDK, CDR2 SYGVNS. This CDR3 is CACAQGGAYNEQFF. CDR3 nucleotides: TGTGCCTGTGCACAGGGGGGAGCCTACAATGAGCAGTTCTTC.

This chain connects TRBV2 to TRBJ2-2, with 7 positions matching TRBD1. The CDR3 runs to 14 residues. V lost 6 bases to trimming and J lost 7 bases; unmatched junction nucleotides: 8. The germline CDR1 and CDR2 sequences are SNHLY and FYNNEI. The CDR3 DNA reads as TGTGCCAGCAGGACCGCAAACAGGGGCGGGGAGCTGTTTTTT. Translating gives CASRTANRGGELFF.

This sequence joins TRBV27 and TRBJ2-3, with TRBD2 identical over 9 bases. J lost 4 bases, V lost 3 bases, and 11 bases had no gene match. This CDR3 is built from 17 residues. CDR1 is MNHEY and CDR2 is SMNVEV in the germline V gene (reference sequence). CDR3 sequence: CASSFPSGGGAPDTQYF. CDR3 in DNA: TGTGCCAGCAGTTTTCCCTCCGGCGGGGGGGCGCCAGATACGCAGTATTTT.

Note on this clone: Other DNA sequences in the same sample also yield this CDR3. The chain couples TRBV7-3 to TRBJ2-1; D not resolved. Trimming stripped 5 bases from V and 0 bases from J, with 5 bases between. The length of the CDR3 is 13 residues. CDR1 is SGHTA and CDR2 is FQGTGA in the germline V gene. The CDR3, as DNA: TGTGCCAGCAGCCCAGGCTCCTACAATGAGCAGTTCTTC. Amino acids: CASSPGSYNEQFF.

This rearrangement joins TRBV7-9 to TRBJ2-1, with 9 bases that match TRBD2. V lost 4 bases and J lost 8; bases outside the gene matches: 9. The length of the CDR3 is 15 residues. Germline loops: CDR1 SEHNR, CDR2 FQNEAQ (reference sequence). The CDR3 sequence is CASSSGPSGEYEQFF. The CDR3 DNA reads TGTGCCAGCAGCTCGGGGCCTAGCGGGGAGTATGAGCAGTTCTTC.

This chain uses TRBV10-3 with TRBJ2-7; 8 positions match TRBD1. The CDR3 is 13 amino acids. J gave up 4 bases and V 8 bases, and 7 bases lay outside the gene matches. CDR1 and CDR2 (germline): ENHRY, SYGVKD. The DNA for the CDR3 is TGTGCCATCCACCCGGACAGGGAGTACGAGCAGTACTTC. Residues: CAIHPDREYEQYF.

The DNA for the CDR3 is TGTGCAAGTCTTGGACAGGGGGGCCTAAACTATGGCTACACCTTC. Translation: CASLGQGGLNYGYTF. The chain couples TRBV19 to TRBJ1-2, with 10 bases identical to TRBD1. The CDR3 totals 15 residues. Germline CDR1 is LNHDA and CDR2 is SQIVND (reference sequence). Complete variable domain (other parts from reference TRBV19 and TRBJ1-2): DGGITQSPKYLFRKEGQNVTLSCEQNLNHDAMYWYRQDPGQGLRLIYYSQIVNDFQKGDIAEGYSVSREKKESFPLTVTSAQKNPTAFYLCASLGQGGLNYGYTFGSGTRLTVV.

The chain employs TRBV5-5 and TRBJ1-1, with D perhaps TRBD1 (6 bases). V was pared by 0 bases and J by 3 bases, with 18 bases between. This CDR3 region has 17 residues. The germline gives CDR1 SGHKS, CDR2 YYEKEE (reference sequence). The CDR3 DNA is TGTGCCAGCAGCTTGGGGAGATCTGGGGGCACGGACACTGAAGCTTTCTTT. As protein: CASSLGRSGGTDTEAFF.

The J gene is TRBJ1-3, the V gene TRBV7-9; a possible D gene is TRBD1 (5 bases). CDR3 length equals 15 residues. The germline V gene has CDR1 SEHNR and CDR2 FQNEAQ (reference sequence). Trimming took 5 bases from V and 3 from J, leaving 14 bases between them. CDR3 loop: CASSPPGRGGNTIYF. The DNA of the CDR3 is TGTGCCAGCAGCCCCCCGGGACGAGGTGGAAACACCATATATTTT.

This rearrangement joins TRBV10-3 to TRBJ1-1; D gene uncertain. V lost 6 bases to trimming and J lost 0 bases, with 8 bases between them. Looked up from germline, CDR1 is ENHRY and CDR2 is SYGVKD. The CDR3 sequence is 13 residues long. The CDR3: CAIRGSVNTEAFF. CDR3 DNA: TGTGCCATCAGAGGCAGCGTGAACACTGAAGCTTTCTTT.

This chain connects TRBV3-1 (or the pseudogene TRBV3-2) to TRBJ1-6, with D tentatively TRBD1 (6 bases). V lost 5 bases and J lost 7, with 9 bases in between. CDR3 length: 13 residues. CDR1 LGHDT and CDR2 YNNKEL come from the germline V gene (reference sequence). In DNA, the CDR3 is TGTGCCAGCAGCGCGGACAGAAATTCACCCCTCCACTTT. Translating it yields CASSADRNSPLHF.

V gene TRBV3-1 (or the pseudogene TRBV3-2) combines with J gene TRBJ2-5; 12 positions match TRBD2. The CDR3 contains 16 residues. V was clipped by 4 bases and J by 2 bases; unmatched bases: 5. Per germline, CDR1 LGHDT and CDR2 YNNKEL (reference sequence). In nucleotides, the CDR3 is TGTGCCAGCAGCCCAGGGACTAGCGGGCAACAAGAGACCCAGTACTTC. Translating it yields CASSPGTSGQQETQYF.

The chain is built from TRBV7-8 and TRBJ2-7; no firm D call. Trimming shortened V by 5 bases and J by 5 bases, and 19 bases separated the two germline ends. The CDR3 length is 15 residues. The germline CDR1 and CDR2 sequences are SGHVS and FQNEAQ. CDR3 residues: CASSPRQGLENEQYF. In DNA, the CDR3 is TGTGCCAGCAGCCCCCGACAAGGCTTGGAGAACGAGCAGTACTTC.

This chain joins TRBV27 and TRBJ1-4; D not certain. This CDR3 spans 16 amino acids. V lost 5 bases and J lost 10, with 23 bases in between. From germline, CDR1 is MNHEY and CDR2 SMNVEV (reference sequence). The CDR3 reads CASSLTWTGEVGKLFF. As DNA, the CDR3 is TGTGCCAGCAGTCTCACTTGGACCGGCGAGGTGGGAAAACTGTTTTTT.

The chain has TRBV6-6 and TRBJ1-6; TRBD1 matches 7 bases. The trim removed 8 bases at V and 8 bases at J, leaving 6 bases unmatched. CDR1 is MNHNY, CDR2 SVGAGI, per germline (reference sequence). The CDR3 has 13 amino acids. DNA of the CDR3: TGTGCCAGCCGAAGGGGGCTGGATTCACCCCTCCACTTT. Translation gives CASRRGLDSPLHF.

J is TRBJ2-3 and V is TRBV7-2; TRBD2 agrees at 9 bases. The J segment lost 5 bases and the V segment lost 3 bases, leaving 3 bases of the junction unmatched. This CDR3 region has 14 residues. Germline assignment: CDR1 SGHTA and CDR2 FQGNSA. DNA for the CDR3: TGTGCCAGCAGCTTTAGCGGGGGAGGAGATACGCAGTATTTT. Amino acids: CASSFSGGGDTQYF.

This clone is a singleton in its sample. The sample carries other DNA sequences with the same CDR3. The chain recombines TRBV7-3 with TRBJ2-7, with 8 bases fitting TRBD1. In germline, CDR1 is SGHTA, CDR2 FQGTGA. CDR3 length: 13 residues. Unmatched junction bases numbered 0, after V lost 2 bases and J lost 3 bases. CDR3 nucleotides: TGTGCCAGCAGCTTAGACAGGGGCTACGAGCAGTACTTC. Translated: CASSLDRGYEQYF. The variable domain in full, with the rest retrieved from reference TRBV7-3 and TRBJ2-7, is GAGVSQTPSNKVTEKGKYVELRCDPISGHTALYWYRQSLGQGPEFLIYFQGTGAADDSGLPNDRFFAVRPEGSVSTLKIQRTERGDSAVYLCASSLDRGYEQYFGPGTRLTVT.

The chain employs TRBV5-6 and TRBJ2-5, with 8 bases that match TRBD2. The CDR3 has 15 residues. V shed 2 bases and J 5 bases; nucleotides not matched to a gene: 8. Germline V gene lookup returns CDR1 SGHDT and CDR2 YYEEEE. DNA for the CDR3: TGTGCCAGCAGCTTTCTTGCGGGGGGTAAGGAGACCCAGTACTTC. It encodes CASSFLAGGKETQYF.

The chain uses TRBV3-1 (or the pseudogene TRBV3-2) and TRBJ2-1; D unresolved. The CDR3 has 13 amino acids. The V and J ends lost 1 base and 5 bases respectively, with 6 bases between them. In germline, CDR1 is LGHDT, CDR2 YNNKEL (reference sequence). The CDR3 reads CASSQGTDNEQFF. DNA for the CDR3: TGTGCCAGCAGCCAAGGGACCGACAATGAGCAGTTCTTC.